This TCR beta chain came from a study of a mutant IDH1 vaccine in newly diagnosed glioma. Turning to the study itself: In some groups vaccination began 4-6 weeks post-radiotherapy; others received it with temozolomide.

The assay was immunoSEQ multiplex PCR, and TCRdb's table has in-frame clones only and misses some. The sample has tens of thousands of clones, 80% to 90% seen once. Time point noted: week 47, end of study. With topical imiquimod, each dose of the vaccine consisted of 300 ug of mutant IDH1 20-mer peptide. Eight vaccine injections were given to patients in weeks 1, 3, 5, 7, 11, 15, 19 and 23. In regard to this clone: Its antigen is undetermined.

The CDR3 covers 18 residues. Here the sequenced sample was PBMCs, taken from a glioma patient whose treatment included an IDH1 peptide vaccine. The chain combines TRBV21-1 with TRBJ2-1; TRBD1 reflects the table's D call only, with no check against the DNA. TRBV21-1 is noted as a pseudogene. The TCR originated in a man aged 35 to 55 with glioma. Written as DNA, the CDR3 is TGTGCCAGCTCTACCCAGGGGAGCAGGTGGGGCTCCTACAATGAGCAGTTCTTC. Translated: CASSTQGSRWGSYNEQFF.